This TCR beta chain stems from a study of blood T cell repertoires in COVID-19. V lost 4 bases, J lost 1 base, and 18 bases lay in between. Germline V gene data show CDR1 as SGDLS and CDR2 as YYNGEE. This CDR3 is built from 17 residues. Generated by immunoSEQ multiplex PCR, the TCRdb table keeps only in-frame clones and is missing some. This table holds about 61,000 clones, about 90% found once. The TCR sequence derives from a man at least 80 years old in a cohort sampled during active COVID-19. The chain combines TRBV9 with TRBJ1-3; D not certain. Sequencing was done on a sample of peripheral blood. The CDR3 protein is CASSPPQYARSGNTIYF. The CDR3 DNA sequence: TGTGCCAGCAGCCCTCCACAGTACGCCCGGTCTGGAAACACCATATATTTT.